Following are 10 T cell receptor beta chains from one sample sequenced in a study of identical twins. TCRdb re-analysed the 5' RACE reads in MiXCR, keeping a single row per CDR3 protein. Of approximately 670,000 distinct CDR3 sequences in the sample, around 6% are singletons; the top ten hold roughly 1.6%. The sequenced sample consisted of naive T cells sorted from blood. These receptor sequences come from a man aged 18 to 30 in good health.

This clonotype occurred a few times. CDR3 nucleotide sequence: TGTGCCAGCAGTCCCCGGGACTGGGGCTACGAGCAGTACTTC. It yields the protein CASSPRDWGYEQYF. The chain combines TRBV6-2 or TRBV6-3 with TRBJ2-7; D possibly corresponds to TRBD2 (6 bases). This CDR3 has 14 amino acids. Germline assignment: CDR1 MNHEY and CDR2 SVGEGT. Trimming took 5 bases from V and 3 from J, leaving 14 bases between them.

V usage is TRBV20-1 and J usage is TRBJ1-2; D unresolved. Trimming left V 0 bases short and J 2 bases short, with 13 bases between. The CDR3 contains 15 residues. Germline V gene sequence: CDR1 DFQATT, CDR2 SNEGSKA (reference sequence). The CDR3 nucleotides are TGCAGTGCTAGAGAGGAATTAGGGCAGAACTATGGCTACACCTTC. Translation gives CSAREELGQNYGYTF.

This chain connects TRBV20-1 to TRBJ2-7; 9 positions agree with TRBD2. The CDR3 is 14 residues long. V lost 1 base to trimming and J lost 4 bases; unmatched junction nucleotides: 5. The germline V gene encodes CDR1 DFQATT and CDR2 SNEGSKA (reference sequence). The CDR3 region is CSARGGRGEYEQYF. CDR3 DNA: TGCAGTGCTAGAGGCGGGAGGGGGGAATACGAGCAGTACTTC.

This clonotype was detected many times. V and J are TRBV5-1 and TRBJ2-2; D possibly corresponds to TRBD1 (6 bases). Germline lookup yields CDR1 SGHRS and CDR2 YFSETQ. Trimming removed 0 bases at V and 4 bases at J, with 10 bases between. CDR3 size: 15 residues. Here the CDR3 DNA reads TGCGCCAGCAGCTTGGGTTTGGGGGCCACCGGGGAGCTGTTTTTT. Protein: CASSLGLGATGELFF.

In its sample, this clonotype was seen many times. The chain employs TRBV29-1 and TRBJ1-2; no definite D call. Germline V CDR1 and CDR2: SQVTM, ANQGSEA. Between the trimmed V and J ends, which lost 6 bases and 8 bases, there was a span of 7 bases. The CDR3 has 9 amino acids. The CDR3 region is CSVNEGYTF. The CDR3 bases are TGCAGCGTGAATGAGGGCTACACCTTC.

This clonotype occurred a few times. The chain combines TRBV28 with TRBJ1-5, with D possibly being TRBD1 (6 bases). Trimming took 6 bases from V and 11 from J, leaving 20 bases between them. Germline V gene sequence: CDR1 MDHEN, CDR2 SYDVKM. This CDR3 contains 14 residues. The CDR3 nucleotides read TGTGCCAGCAGCTATGGGACAACCCAGCGGTCCCAGCATTTT. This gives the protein CASSYGTTQRSQHF.

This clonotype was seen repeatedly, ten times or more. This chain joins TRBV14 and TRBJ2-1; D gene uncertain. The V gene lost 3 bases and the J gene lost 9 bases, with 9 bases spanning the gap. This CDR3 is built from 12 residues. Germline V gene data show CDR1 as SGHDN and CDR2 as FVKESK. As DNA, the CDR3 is TGTGCCAGCAGCCAGCTGCCGGGTGAGCAGTTCTTC. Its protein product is CASSQLPGEQFF.

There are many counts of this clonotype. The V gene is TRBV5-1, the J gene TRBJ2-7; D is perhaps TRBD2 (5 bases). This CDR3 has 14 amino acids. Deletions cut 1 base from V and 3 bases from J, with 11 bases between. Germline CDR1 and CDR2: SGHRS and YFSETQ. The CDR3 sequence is CASSLWVGSYEQYV. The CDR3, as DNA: TGCGCCAGCAGCTTGTGGGTGGGGAGCTACGAGCAGTACGTC.

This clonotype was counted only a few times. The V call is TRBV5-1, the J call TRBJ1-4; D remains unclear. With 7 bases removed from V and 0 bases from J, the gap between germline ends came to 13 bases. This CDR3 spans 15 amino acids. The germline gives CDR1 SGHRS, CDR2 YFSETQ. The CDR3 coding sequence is TGCGCCAGCCGATTAGGAGATGCAACTAATGAAAAACTGTTTTTT. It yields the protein CASRLGDATNEKLFF.

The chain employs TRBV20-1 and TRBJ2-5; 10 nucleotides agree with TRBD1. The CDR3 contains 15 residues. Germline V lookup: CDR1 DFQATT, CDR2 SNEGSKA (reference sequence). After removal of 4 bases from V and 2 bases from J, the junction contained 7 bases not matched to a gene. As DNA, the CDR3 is TGCAGTGCTAAGTTGGGGACAGGGGCACAAGAGACCCAGTACTTC. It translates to CSAKLGTGAQETQYF.